Shown below are 5 T cell receptor beta chains from a single sample sequenced in a study of identical twins. TCRdb itself ran the 5' RACE reads through MiXCR, one entry per CDR3 protein. The data contain about 810,000 distinct CDR3 sequences, 10% to 15% of them seen just once; the ten biggest clones take up under 2%. This sample was also put to use in a study of yellow fever vaccine responses in identical twins.

The specimen was PBMCs. The receptor source for this set is a woman aged 18 to 35 in good health.

This clonotype was found a few times. The rearrangement links TRBV5-1 to TRBJ2-2, with TRBD2 matching 13 bases. V gave up 4 bases and J gave up 6 bases; unmatched junction bases: 18. The CDR3 is 20 residues long. Per germline, CDR1 SGHRS and CDR2 YFSETQ. The CDR3 here is CASSPEGTLAGGSRPGELFF. DNA for the CDR3: TGCGCCAGCAGCCCGGAGGGAACACTAGCGGGAGGGTCTAGACCCGGGGAGCTGTTTTTT.

The chain is built from TRBV12-5 and TRBJ2-7; TRBD1 matches at 7 bases. With 0 bases clipped from V and 2 bases from J, the junction kept 4 bases outside the gene matches. CDR3 size: 15 residues. Per the germline V gene, CDR1 is LGHNT and CDR2 is FRNRAP. The CDR3 protein is CASGLVRQGTYEQYF. CDR3 sequence (DNA): TGTGCTAGTGGTTTGGTACGACAGGGCACCTACGAGCAGTACTTC. Complete variable domain (other parts from reference TRBV12-5 and TRBJ2-7): DARVTQTPRHKVTEMGQEVTMRCQPILGHNTVFWYRQTMMQGLELLAYFRNRAPLDDSGMPKDRFSAEMPDATLATLKIQPSEPRDSAVYFCASGLVRQGTYEQYFGPGTRLTVT.

This clonotype was observed at least ten times. The chain couples TRBV15 to TRBJ2-1; D may be TRBD2 (6 bases). V lost 2 bases and J lost 7, with 9 bases in between. CDR1 is LNHNV, CDR2 YYDKDF, per germline (reference sequence). CDR3 length: 13 residues. The DNA for the CDR3 is TGTGCCACCAGCAGACAGGCGGGGAATGAGCAGTTCTTC. Translating it yields CATSRQAGNEQFF.

The chain uses TRBV19 and TRBJ2-5; D remains unclear. Deletions cut 3 bases from V and 10 bases from J, with 12 bases between. This CDR3 is 12 amino acids long. Germline lookup yields CDR1 LNHDA and CDR2 SQIVND (reference sequence). In nucleotides, the CDR3 is TGTGCCAGTAGTATGTCGGGTTTCGACCAGTACTTC. Encoded protein: CASSMSGFDQYF.

The chain employs TRBV12-3 or TRBV12-4 and TRBJ2-2, with 16 bases that match TRBD2. V gave up 7 bases and J gave up 4 bases; unmatched junction bases: 9. This CDR3 contains 18 residues. The chain's CDR3 is CASNPGLAGGSGTGELFF. CDR3 DNA: TGTGCCAGCAACCCGGGACTAGCGGGGGGGAGCGGCACCGGGGAGCTGTTTTTT.